One and the same sample provided the 31 T cell receptor beta chains below, sequenced in a study of T cells in pancreatic ductal adenocarcinoma. Sequencing used immunoSEQ multiplex PCR; TCRdb keeps in-frame clones, though not all of them. The sample has approximately 9,400 clones, over 55% seen once; the top ten hold roughly 27%. Surgery without prior neoadjuvant therapy was the treatment of the selected pancreatic ductal adenocarcinoma patients. What was sequenced was pancreatic tumor tissue. These receptors were obtained from a human donor with pancreatic ductal adenocarcinoma.

The CDR3 nucleotides read TGTGCCTGGAAACGCACAAGGACCACTGAAGCTTTCTTT. Amino acid sequence: CAWKRTRTTEAFF. This sequence joins TRBV30 and TRBJ1-1, with no clear D. This CDR3 is built from 13 residues. Looked up from germline, CDR1 is GTSNPN and CDR2 is SVGIG (reference sequence). Deletions cut 4 bases from V and 4 bases from J, with 13 bases between.

V usage is TRBV15 and J usage is TRBJ2-3; the D is unclear. Per the germline V gene, CDR1 is LNHNV and CDR2 is YYDKDF (reference sequence). CDR3 size: 11 residues. Trimming cost V 4 bases and J 2 bases, with 1 base left between them. CDR3 protein: CATSNTDTQYF. CDR3 nucleotides: TGTGCCACCAGCAACACAGATACGCAGTATTTT.

The chain uses TRBV4-1 and TRBJ1-4; D uncertain. The germline V and J ends were trimmed by 4 bases and 8 bases, with 17 bases remaining between them. The CDR3 sequence is 15 residues long. Germline-derived CDR1 and CDR2 are MGHRA and YSYEKL. CDR3 coding DNA: TGCGCCAGCAGCCTCTCTCCTGAAAGCTGGGAAAAACTGTTTTTT. It encodes CASSLSPESWEKLFF.

In DNA, the CDR3 is TGTGCCAGCAGCTTAGACGTAAGGGGGGCGCCCGGAAACACCATATATTTT. This gives the protein CASSLDVRGAPGNTIYF. The gene calls are TRBV11-1 and TRBJ1-3; maybe TRBD1 (6 bases). The CDR3 totals 17 residues. Germline loops: CDR1 SGHAT, CDR2 FQDESV (reference sequence). Trimming took off 1 base at V and 4 bases at J, with 17 bases between the two ends.

The rearrangement links TRBV19 to TRBJ2-7, with D uncertain. V was pared by 3 bases and J by 1 base, with 7 bases between. The length of the CDR3 is 13 residues. Looked up from germline, CDR1 is LNHDA and CDR2 is SQIVND (reference sequence). The CDR3 DNA is TGTGCCAGTAGTATTAAGGTTTCCTACGAGCAGTACTTC. Translating it yields CASSIKVSYEQYF.

CDR3 DNA sequence: TGTGCCAGCAGCCCTCTAGCGGGAGGGATGCAGTTCTTC. This encodes CASSPLAGGMQFF. The V gene is TRBV6-5, the J gene TRBJ2-1; 12 nucleotides agree with TRBD2. The V gene end was trimmed by 6 bases and the J gene end by 12 bases; junction bases not matched to a gene: 6. The CDR3 spans 13 residues. Germline loops: CDR1 MNHEY, CDR2 SVGAGI.

The chain has TRBV10-2 and TRBJ2-1, with 13 bases lining up with TRBD2. The germline V gene encodes CDR1 WSHSY and CDR2 SAAADI. The CDR3 runs 14 residues. V lost 2 bases and J lost 11; bases outside the gene matches: 3. This chain's CDR3 is CASSETSGRAKQFF. In nucleotides, the CDR3 is TGCGCCAGCAGTGAGACTAGCGGGAGGGCAAAGCAGTTCTTC.

This clone was observed once. The gene calls are TRBV18 and TRBJ2-7; D is unresolved. Germline V lookup: CDR1 KGHSH, CDR2 LQKENI. Between the trimmed V and J ends, which lost 4 bases and 5 bases, there was a span of 6 bases. The CDR3 has 11 residues. DNA of the CDR3: TGTGCCAGCTCACGTGTAGACGAGCAGTACTTC. Translating gives CASSRVDEQYF. The full variable domain, rest sourced from reference TRBV18 and TRBJ2-7, is NAGVMQNPRHLVRRRGQEARLRCSPMKGHSHVYWYRQLPEEGLKFMVYLQKENIIDESGMPKERFSAEFPKEGPSILRIQQVVRGDSAAYFCASSRVDEQYFGPGTRLTVT.

V is TRBV29-1 and J is TRBJ1-2; D is undetermined. Trimming removed 1 base at V and 8 bases at J, with 11 bases between. Per the germline V gene, CDR1 is SQVTM and CDR2 is ANQGSEA. CDR3 length equals 12 residues. The CDR3: CSVEGADFGYTF. The CDR3 nucleotides read TGCAGCGTTGAAGGGGCAGATTTCGGCTACACCTTC.

CDR3 nucleotide sequence: TGCGCCAGCAGCCAAGATCTGGGCAGGGAAAAGTATGGCTACACCTTC. This translates into CASSQDLGREKYGYTF. J is TRBJ1-2 and V is TRBV4-1, with D possibly TRBD1 on 5 matching bases. The ends were cut back, 0 bases at V and 5 bases at J, with 16 bases in the middle. Germline loops: CDR1 MGHRA, CDR2 YSYEKL. The CDR3 runs to 16 residues.

This clone was counted only a few times. The chain combines TRBV29-1 with TRBJ2-7; D is undetermined. Germline V gene data show CDR1 as SQVTM and CDR2 as ANQGSEA. The length of the CDR3 is 12 residues. V was shortened by 5 bases and J by 2 bases, with 10 bases between the two germline ends. The CDR3 nucleotides are TGCAGCGTTCGAAGGACCACCTACGAGCAGTACTTC. It specifies CSVRRTTYEQYF.

The rearrangement links TRBV19 to TRBJ2-4, with 11 bases that match TRBD2. Germline CDR1 LNHDA, CDR2 SQIVND (reference sequence). The J segment lost 4 bases and the V segment lost 1 base, leaving 3 bases of the junction unmatched. This CDR3 is 16 amino acids long. The CDR3 protein is CASSIVRTSGKNIQYF. The DNA of the CDR3 is TGTGCCAGTAGTATAGTCCGGACTAGCGGGAAAAACATTCAGTACTTC.

V gene TRBV7-8 combines with J gene TRBJ2-7; D ambiguous. V was pared by 0 bases and J by 2 bases, with 5 bases between. Germline values: CDR1 SGHVS, CDR2 FQNEAQ. The CDR3 covers 13 residues. Here the CDR3 DNA reads TGTGCCAGCAGCTTAGCGGGTACCTACGAGCAGTACTTC. Protein sequence: CASSLAGTYEQYF.

V is TRBV10-3 and J is TRBJ1-2, with unresolved D. CDR1 is ENHRY and CDR2 is SYGVKD in the germline V gene. Trimming pared 2 bases from V and 3 bases from J, leaving 16 bases between. CDR3 size: 16 residues. The CDR3 protein is CAISEDGRLSDYGYTF. The CDR3 bases are TGTGCCATCAGTGAGGACGGAAGGTTGAGTGACTATGGCTACACCTTC.

The CDR3 protein is CASSLANRNTEAFF. CDR3 bases: TGCGCCAGCAGCTTGGCGAATAGGAACACTGAAGCTTTCTTT. This chain joins TRBV5-1 and TRBJ1-1; the D is unclear. Germline CDR1 and CDR2: SGHRS and YFSETQ. Trimming removed 0 bases from V and 1 base from J, with 7 bases in between. The CDR3 has 14 residues.

This clone was seen a few times. The rearrangement joins TRBV9 to TRBJ2-5, with D possibly TRBD2 on 6 matching bases. The V gene lost 2 bases and the J gene lost 5 bases, with 19 bases spanning the gap. CDR1 is SGDLS, CDR2 YYNGEE, per germline. The CDR3 spans 16 residues. CDR3 sequence (DNA): TGTGCCAGCAGCGTTACGGGAGAAAAGGCTTTGGAGACCCAGTACTTC. Amino acids: CASSVTGEKALETQYF.

V and J are TRBV19 and TRBJ2-3; 10 bases are shared with TRBD2. Losses at the gene ends were 7 bases for V and 4 bases for J; bases not matched to a gene: 11. CDR1 and CDR2 from the germline V gene are LNHDA and SQIVND (reference sequence). The CDR3 runs 16 residues. The CDR3 DNA is TGTGCCAGTACCCCTCTCGGAGCGGGAGGGGCAGATACGCAGTATTTT. Its protein is CASTPLGAGGADTQYF.

This chain uses TRBV7-9 with TRBJ1-1, with D possibly being TRBD1 (5 bases). The germline CDR1 and CDR2 sequences are SEHNR and FQNEAQ (reference sequence). V lost 5 bases to trimming and J lost 1 base, with 14 bases between them. CDR3 length: 15 amino acids. The CDR3 is CASSPLGARNTEAFF. Written as DNA, the CDR3 is TGTGCCAGCAGCCCCCTAGGGGCAAGGAACACTGAAGCTTTCTTT.

The V gene is TRBV5-4, the J gene TRBJ2-5, with D possibly matching TRBD2 (5 bases). The germline V gene has CDR1 SGHNT and CDR2 YYREEE (reference sequence). There are 14 residues in the CDR3. V was shortened by 9 bases and J by 0 bases, with 15 bases between the two germline ends. The CDR3 region has the DNA TGTGCCACTGCTACCGGAGGTCACCAAGAGACCCAGTACTTC. Its protein product is CATATGGHQETQYF.

The chain links TRBV18 to TRBJ2-7, with 8 nucleotides matching TRBD1. Germline CDR1 KGHSH, CDR2 LQKENI. The CDR3 extends over 16 amino acids. The V gene end was trimmed by 2 bases and the J gene end by 7 bases; junction bases not matched to a gene: 13. The DNA of the CDR3 is TGTGCCAGCTCACCATTAACCGGGACAGGATCGAAAGAGCAGTACTTC. Translated: CASSPLTGTGSKEQYF.

This chain uses TRBV29-1 with TRBJ2-7; a weak D match, TRBD1 (5 bases). Trimming cost V 3 bases and J 2 bases, with 8 bases left between them. Germline loops: CDR1 SQVTM, CDR2 ANQGSEA. CDR3 length equals 12 residues. The DNA for the CDR3 is TGCAGCGTTGATTCAGGGACCTACGAGCAGTACTTC. The encoded protein is CSVDSGTYEQYF.

The chain recombines TRBV6-1 with TRBJ2-7; no definite D call. The CDR3 loop spans 14 amino acids. The germline V and J ends were trimmed by 8 bases and 1 base, with 15 bases remaining between them. Germline CDR1 reads MNHNS; CDR2 reads SASEGT. The CDR3, as DNA: TGTGCCAGCGTAATGAGACCCACGTCCTACGAGCAGTACTTC. Translated: CASVMRPTSYEQYF.

The rearrangement uses TRBV5-8 and TRBJ2-2; no firm D call. CDR3 length equals 15 residues. V gave up 5 bases and J gave up 2 bases, with 13 bases separating them. Germline V CDR1 and CDR2: SGHTS, YDEGEE. The CDR3 loop is CASSPWAENTGELFF. For the CDR3, the DNA is TGTGCCAGCAGTCCTTGGGCAGAAAACACCGGGGAGCTGTTTTTT. The full variable domain, with the rest looked up from reference TRBV5-8 and TRBJ2-2, is EAGVTQSPTHLIKTRGQQATLRCSPISGHTSVYWYQQALGLGLQFLLWYDEGEERNRGNFPPRFSGRQFPNYSSELNVNALELEDSALYLCASSPWAENTGELFFGEGSRLTVL.

V is TRBV29-1 and J is TRBJ2-1; 8 nucleotides match TRBD2. Unmatched junction bases numbered 2, after V lost 7 bases and J lost 0 bases. The CDR3 runs to 13 residues. Germline CDR1 reads SQVTM; CDR2 reads ANQGSEA. Written as DNA, the CDR3 is TGCAGCGCAAGCGGGGGCTCCTACAATGAGCAGTTCTTC. This codes for CSASGGSYNEQFF.

The chain couples TRBV7-6 to TRBJ2-7, with D unresolved. The germline V gene encodes CDR1 SGHVS and CDR2 FNYEAQ. Trimming took 3 bases from V and 1 from J, leaving 7 bases between them. The CDR3 has 13 residues. The CDR3 DNA reads as TGTGCCAGCAGCTTCAGCCTTTCCTACGAGCAGTACTTC. Its protein product is CASSFSLSYEQYF.

The V and J genes are TRBV18 and TRBJ2-1; a possible D gene is TRBD2 (6 bases). This CDR3 has 15 residues. From germline, CDR1 is KGHSH and CDR2 LQKENI. V lost 1 base, J lost 5 bases, and 12 bases lay in between. The CDR3 DNA reads TGTGCCAGCTCACCACTGGGTAGCGGAAACAATGAGCAGTTCTTC. Amino acids: CASSPLGSGNNEQFF.

The gene calls are TRBV4-1 and TRBJ2-7; TRBD1 matches at 10 bases. This CDR3 spans 17 amino acids. Germline V lookup: CDR1 MGHRA, CDR2 YSYEKL. J was trimmed by 3 bases and V by 0 bases; bases with no gene match: 8. Here the CDR3 reads CASSQDYRTGGGYEQYF. CDR3 nucleotides: TGCGCCAGCAGCCAAGATTATCGGACAGGGGGAGGCTACGAGCAGTACTTC.

This clone turned up a few times. J is TRBJ2-7 and V is TRBV5-1; possibly TRBD1 for D (6 bases). Germline CDR1 reads SGHRS; CDR2 reads YFSETQ. CDR3 size: 13 residues. V was shortened by 2 bases and J by 3 bases, with 9 bases between the two germline ends. The CDR3 nucleotides read TGCGCCAGCAGCTTAGGACAGTTCTACGAGCAGTACTTC. As protein: CASSLGQFYEQYF.

This clone was recorded a few times. The V call is TRBV19, the J call TRBJ2-1; 7 nucleotides match TRBD2. V dropped 1 base and J dropped 0; count of bases not matched to a gene: 3. The CDR3 has 16 amino acids. CDR1 is LNHDA, CDR2 SQIVND, per germline (reference sequence). CDR3 sequence: CASSIGGGSSYNEQFF. The CDR3 DNA is TGTGCCAGTAGTATAGGTGGCGGGAGCTCCTACAATGAGCAGTTCTTC.

J is TRBJ2-3 and V is TRBV2; 12 bases map to TRBD2. The trim removed 6 bases at V and 3 bases at J, leaving 1 base unmatched. This CDR3 comprises 14 residues. Germline V CDR1 and CDR2: SNHLY, FYNNEI. Written as DNA, the CDR3 is TGTGCCAGCAGAGGGACTAGCGGGACAGATACGCAGTATTTT. Protein: CASRGTSGTDTQYF.

The V call is TRBV5-1, the J call TRBJ2-1, with a tentative D call TRBD2 (6 bases). The CDR3 is 16 residues long. CDR1 is SGHRS, CDR2 YFSETQ, per germline. The V end was cut by 4 bases, the J end by 10 bases, with 24 bases between. This CDR3 is CASSPFRDSGGPEQFF. The CDR3, as DNA: TGCGCCAGCAGCCCCTTCCGGGACTCGGGCGGCCCCGAGCAGTTCTTC. Supplemented by reference TRBV5-1 and TRBJ2-1, the full variable domain reads KAGVTQTPRYLIKTRGQQVTLSCSPISGHRSVSWYQQTPGQGLQFLFEYFSETQRNKGNFPGRFSGRQFSNSRSEMNVSTLELGDSALYLCASSPFRDSGGPEQFFGPGTRLTVL.